The 15 T cell receptor beta chains below all came from one sample that was sequenced in a study of cytomegalovirus exposure and HLA in healthy donors. Sequencing used immunoSEQ multiplex PCR; TCRdb keeps in-frame clones, though not all of them. The profile shows about 200,000 clones, roughly 82% of them singletons. The specimen sequenced was PBMCs. These receptors all come from a woman in her 30s in good health and CMV-seropositive.

The chain links TRBV4-1 to TRBJ1-2; TRBD1 matches 7 bases. With V trimmed by 2 bases and J by 4 bases, 10 bases remained unmatched. The CDR3 is 16 amino acids. From germline, CDR1 is MGHRA and CDR2 YSYEKL. The DNA of the CDR3 is TGCGCCAGCAGCCAACCCCTACAGGGGATGGGCTATGGCTACACCTTC. Its protein product is CASSQPLQGMGYGYTF.

The genes are TRBV2 and TRBJ2-7; 9 bases map to TRBD1. This CDR3 region has 15 residues. In germline, CDR1 is SNHLY, CDR2 FYNNEI. With V trimmed by 5 bases and J by 7 bases, 12 bases remained unmatched. The CDR3 spells CASSKNRGQVREQYF. The CDR3 DNA is TGTGCCAGCAGTAAAAACAGGGGGCAGGTGAGGGAGCAGTACTTC.

The chain has TRBV27 and TRBJ2-7, with D perhaps TRBD2 (6 bases). Trimming stripped 2 bases from V and 0 bases from J, with 8 bases between. The CDR3 runs 14 residues. Germline V gene lookup returns CDR1 MNHEY and CDR2 SMNVEV (reference sequence). The CDR3: CASSLGGNSYEQYF. Here the CDR3 DNA reads TGTGCCAGCAGTTTAGGAGGGAACTCCTACGAGCAGTACTTC.

The J gene is TRBJ2-7, the V gene TRBV6-1, with D possibly being TRBD2 (5 bases). Trimming took 0 bases from V and 3 from J, leaving 12 bases between them. Germline-derived CDR1 and CDR2 are MNHNS and SASEGT. The CDR3 is made up of 15 amino acids. The CDR3 loop is CASSEARVGIYEQYF. For the CDR3, the DNA is TGTGCCAGCAGTGAAGCGCGGGTAGGGATCTACGAGCAGTACTTC.

The rearrangement joins TRBV5-1 to TRBJ2-7; 11 bases line up with TRBD1. The CDR3 is 15 residues long. Germline V gives CDR1 SGHRS, CDR2 YFSETQ. The trim removed 4 bases at V and 2 bases at J, leaving 5 bases unmatched. CDR3: CASSPGTGGTYEQYF. The CDR3 nucleotides are TGCGCCAGCAGCCCAGGGACAGGGGGAACCTACGAGCAGTACTTC.

The CDR3 loop is CASSAVGADQPQHF. Here the CDR3 DNA reads TGTGCCAGCAGCGCAGTAGGGGCGGATCAGCCCCAGCATTTT. The genes are TRBV5-6 and TRBJ1-5; the D gene is possibly TRBD1 (5 bases). Germline V CDR1 and CDR2: SGHDT, YYEEEE. V lost 4 bases to trimming and J lost 5 bases, with 13 bases between them. CDR3 length: 14 amino acids.

This clone came up once. The chain uses TRBV28 and TRBJ2-1; 7 nucleotides agree with TRBD2. The germline CDR1 and CDR2 sequences are MDHEN and SYDVKM. The CDR3 is 15 amino acids. Losses at the gene ends were 7 bases for V and 4 bases for J; bases not matched to a gene: 10. This chain's CDR3 is CASTLSAGPYNEQFF. CDR3 nucleotide sequence: TGTGCCAGCACCCTATCAGCGGGACCTTACAATGAGCAGTTCTTC.

The genes are TRBV7-2 and TRBJ2-1; TRBD2 aligns across 9 bases. With 4 bases clipped from V and 2 bases from J, the junction kept 12 bases outside the gene matches. This CDR3 has 18 residues. CDR1 is SGHTA and CDR2 is FQGNSA in the germline V gene. The CDR3 protein is CASSSFRRLAVTYNEQFF. The CDR3 region has the DNA TGTGCCAGCAGCTCCTTCAGGAGACTAGCGGTGACCTACAATGAGCAGTTCTTC.

V usage is TRBV29-1 and J usage is TRBJ2-7, with D unresolved. With 6 bases removed from V and 4 bases from J, the gap between germline ends came to 16 bases. Germline CDR1 reads SQVTM; CDR2 reads ANQGSEA. CDR3 size: 13 residues. CDR3 residues: CSVSRHSGYEQYF. DNA for the CDR3: TGCAGCGTCTCTAGGCATTCGGGTTACGAGCAGTACTTC.

This sequence joins TRBV29-1 and TRBJ1-4; no definite D call. V lost 0 bases and J 3 bases, leaving 5 bases between the germline ends. CDR3 size: 13 residues. Germline V CDR1 and CDR2: SQVTM, ANQGSEA. The CDR3 nucleotides read TGCAGCGTTGAAGATCCGGCTAATGAAAAACTGTTTTTT. Its protein product is CSVEDPANEKLFF. Supplemented by reference TRBV29-1 and TRBJ1-4, the full variable domain reads SAVISQKPSRDICQRGTSLTIQCQVDSQVTMMFWYRQQPGQSLTLIATANQGSEATYESGFVIDKFPISRPNLTFSTLTVSNMSPEDSSIYLCSVEDPANEKLFFGSGTQLSVL.

The chain couples TRBV7-8 to TRBJ1-2, with 9 bases identical to TRBD1. The CDR3 extends over 17 amino acids. Germline CDR1 SGHVS, CDR2 FQNEAQ. V was clipped by 4 bases and J by 6 bases; unmatched bases: 15. The CDR3, as DNA: TGTGCCAGCAGCTCCCAACGGGGGGACAGGGATAAAAATGGCTACACCTTC. This sequence encodes CASSSQRGDRDKNGYTF.

This chain connects TRBV4-1 to TRBJ1-1; no definite D call. CDR1 and CDR2 (germline): MGHRA, YSYEKL. The CDR3 contains 15 residues. The V end lost 0 bases, the J end lost 4 bases, and 12 bases lay between the germline ends. CDR3 sequence (DNA): TGCGCCAGCAGCCAAGAGGTTTCCAGAACCACTGAAGCTTTCTTT. It encodes CASSQEVSRTTEAFF.

The gene calls are TRBV6-5 and TRBJ2-6; D is unresolved. CDR3 size: 16 residues. Germline V lookup: CDR1 MNHEY, CDR2 SVGAGI. V shed 4 bases and J shed 2 bases, with 12 bases lying between them. The CDR3 DNA follows: TGTGCCAGCAGTTTCTCTGGCCGGGCTGGGGCCAACGTCCTGACTTTC. Its protein is CASSFSGRAGANVLTF.

The chain has TRBV5-1 and TRBJ1-1, with TRBD1 matching over 10 bases. Trimming cost V 4 bases and J 2 bases; bases outside gene matches: 5. Looked up from germline, CDR1 is SGHRS and CDR2 is YFSETQ. The CDR3 is 15 residues long. CDR3 DNA sequence: TGCGCCAGCAGCATGTCGACAGGGGGCAACACTGAAGCTTTCTTT. This codes for CASSMSTGGNTEAFF. Using reference TRBV5-1 and TRBJ1-1 for the parts outside the CDR3, the full variable domain is KAGVTQTPRYLIKTRGQQVTLSCSPISGHRSVSWYQQTPGQGLQFLFEYFSETQRNKGNFPGRFSGRQFSNSRSEMNVSTLELGDSALYLCASSMSTGGNTEAFFGQGTRLTVV.

There are a few counts of this clone. The V and J genes are TRBV5-1 and TRBJ1-1; 8 positions agree with TRBD1. The junction had 8 bases not matched to a gene; V was cut back by 4 bases and J by 0 bases. CDR3 size: 16 residues. CDR1 is SGHRS, CDR2 YFSETQ, per germline. The CDR3 nucleotides read TGCGCCAGCAGCCCCATTGGGGGACAGGTGAACACTGAAGCTTTCTTT. Its protein product is CASSPIGGQVNTEAFF. The full variable domain, rest sourced from reference TRBV5-1 and TRBJ1-1, is KAGVTQTPRYLIKTRGQQVTLSCSPISGHRSVSWYQQTPGQGLQFLFEYFSETQRNKGNFPGRFSGRQFSNSRSEMNVSTLELGDSALYLCASSPIGGQVNTEAFFGQGTRLTVV.